This TCR beta chain was captured by sequencing in a study of blood T cells in healthy people across ages (dated by TCRdb to the mid-2010s). Background for the entire study: In model experiments, template switching captured roughly one uniquely barcoded TCR beta cDNA molecule for every two T cells. The study measured age-related changes in TCR beta repertoire diversity using deep sequencing normalized with unique cDNA molecular identifiers. The donors were split into four age groups: young (average 16 years), middle-aged (39), aged (approximately 60) and long-lived (roughly 88). Using the same blood draw, the study looked at two additional independent replicas of 1 million unique cDNA reads for two donors, one aged 18 to 30 and the other aged 80 or older. Donors of different ages were randomly distributed across sequencing lanes to avoid experimental bias. Overall study outcomes, separate from this receptor: Because the CMV infection status of the donors was unknown, age-related changes in expanded clonotypes may potentially have been confounded. Estimates of total diversity from one million sequenced T cells were regarded as lower bounds and underestimates. Since profiling was done on bulk unsorted PBMCs, naive and antigen-experienced compartments could not be conclusively compared. Observed TCR beta diversity per million T cells fell roughly linearly with age, and a significant reduction was already apparent by age around 40. The percentage of naive T cells measured by flow cytometry correlated strongly with observed TCR beta diversity. Compared with the aged group, more naive CD4+ T cells, fewer expanded clones and increased TCR diversity were shown by the long-lived group, suggesting age selection.

The roughly 42 donors, aged roughly 6 to 100 years, were systemically healthy Caucasian individuals from Russia. Each donor gave about 10 milliliters of peripheral blood, drawn into EDTA-treated Vacutainer tubes. Ficoll-Paque density-gradient centrifugation was used to isolate PBMCs, with at least 7 million per sample. Trizol reagent was used to extract total RNA from the PBMCs, yielding at least 5 micrograms per sample. Naive CD45RAhigh/CD27high T cell percentages were measured by flow cytometry on a PBMC aliquot from every donor. This clonotype was counted between two and nine times. What antigen it recognizes has not been identified. It has no much larger one-base neighbor in the sample; base qualities were not kept. Library generation was performed with 5' RACE. TCRdb records Illumina HiSeq 2500 as the sequencer. A second PCR of about 6 to 11 cycles was run with a J-beta primer mix and a sample-barcoded 5' primer. Each TCR beta cDNA molecule received a unique molecular identifier from a template-switch 5' adaptor carrying 12 random nucleotides. At least 2.5 million CDR3-containing paired-end reads were obtained from each sample. First-strand cDNA synthesis was performed from all RNA using the Mint cDNA synthesis kit, with priming by a TRBC-specific oligonucleotide. Following uracil-DNA glycosylase treatment, a first 18-cycle PCR with universal primers M1SS and BC2_uni_R was performed on all cDNA. As for the original processing: For normalization, 1 million high-quality reads were randomly selected from each sample, with every read carrying a distinct molecular identifier. Reads with shared molecular identifiers were discarded instead of being binned into consensus sequences. MiTCR, set to a Q25 quality threshold and the strictest error-elimination algorithm, was used for CDR3 identification, clonotype clustering and error correction. Lower-bound total TCR beta diversity was estimated with a nonparametric unseen species model using Euler transformation. TCRdb reworked the public reads: Q25 trimming with fastp, MiXCR clone assembly, productive beta chains retained. Identical CDR3 protein sequences are pooled into one entry, listed with their most common genes and DNA. The V and J calls and clone size are TCRdb's, not the authors'. The sample records around 1.1 million distinct CDR3 sequences, around two fifths of which are singletons. The ten top clones hold around 12% of the sample.

The germline V gene gives CDR1 as ENHRY and CDR2 as SYGVKD. Relative to germline, V is 6 bases shorter and J is 3 bases shorter, with 14 bases between their ends. The CDR3 runs 14 residues from the cysteine to the phenylalanine. Left in the record is the CDR3 DNA by itself, 42 bases read in frame from the first base. The chain employs TRBV10-3 and TRBJ2-5, and TRBD1 may be the D gene, going by 8 matching bases. This clonotype originated in a man aged 18 to 35 in good health. The sequenced material came from blood. CDR3 sequence: CAISGQGGEETQYF. In nucleotide form, the sequence is TGTGCCATCAGCGGACAGGGAGGGGAAGAGACCCAGTACTTC.